Listed below are T cell receptor beta chains from one sample, sequenced in a study of OX40 agonist ivuxolimab in advanced cancers. TCRdb's copy holds only in-frame clones and misses some; the assay was immunoSEQ multiplex PCR. The table includes about 72,000 clones, more than 80% detected once. The sequencing used CD4+ or CD8+ T cells sorted from blood, collected in a trial of the OX40 agonist ivuxolimab. These receptors all come from an adult with an advanced solid tumor such as melanoma, head and neck, liver or kidney cancer. CDR3s include the opening cysteine and the closing phenylalanine or tryptophan. D genes are given only for firm matches. Clone size appears in some rows only: once, few, many, or a class for an expanded clone.

d_call	clone_size	j_call	v_call	cdr3_aa
.	.	TRBJ2-7	TRBV11-2	CASSFGDTSYEQYF
TRBD1	.	TRBJ2-5	TRBV10-3	CAISESRDSLTQETQYF
.	.	TRBJ1-2	TRBV9	CASSVGGTNNGYTF
.	.	TRBJ2-3	TRBV5-8	CASSLEWRDTQYF
TRBD1	.	TRBJ2-1	TRBV11-2	CASSSGQGAWNEQFF
TRBD2	.	TRBJ2-7	TRBV5-1	CASSLERGLLYEQYF
.	.	TRBJ1-5	TRBV6-5	CASTSSKGSNQPQHF
.	.	TRBJ2-3	TRBV28	CASSPRTDTQYF
TRBD1	.	TRBJ1-5	TRBV4-2	CASSQGQGGQPQHF
TRBD1	.	TRBJ2-1	TRBV28	CASTGGGYNEQFF
.	once	TRBJ1-1	TRBV2	CASTLGPMNTEAFF
.	.	TRBJ2-1	TRBV19	CASSRQSSYNEQFF
.	.	TRBJ2-3	TRBV6-5	CASSLRATDTQYF
.	.	TRBJ2-1	TRBV27	CASSLSGEIRQYNEQFF
TRBD2	.	TRBJ2-7	TRBV7-9	CASSLSGGAFEQYF
.	.	TRBJ1-1	TRBV6-5	CASSYSIARDTEAFF
TRBD1	.	TRBJ1-1	TRBV5-1	CASGLGGLWDTEAFF
TRBD2	.	TRBJ2-5	TRBV4-1	CASSHRTSGRGGETQYF
.	.	TRBJ2-7	TRBV30	CAWTHQRFRYEQYF
.	.	TRBJ1-2	TRBV2	CASSGGRVLYGYTF
TRBD1	.	TRBJ1-1	TRBV5-4	CASSFFRGQTEAFF
TRBD1	.	TRBJ2-3	TRBV5-4	CASSLRGPDTQYF
.	.	TRBJ1-1	TRBV5-1	CASSLRGGTEAFF
.	.	TRBJ2-2	TRBV5-8	CASSLSGGFTGELFF
.	.	TRBJ1-2	TRBV7-2	CASSPQTGGSYGYTF
.	.	TRBJ1-1	TRBV2	CASRRDQNTEAFF
TRBD1	.	.	TRBV5-1	CASSGTVGSYEQYF
TRBD1	.	TRBJ2-7	TRBV30	CAWSGQGGILEQYF
TRBD2	.	TRBJ2-2	TRBV27	CAHEGGSWTGELFF
.	.	TRBJ1-2	TRBV5-4	CASSWGGQGPGYTF
.	.	TRBJ2-3	TRBV2	CASSEGDTQYF
.	once	TRBJ2-7	TRBV7-3	CASSPGTPSEQYF
.	.	TRBJ2-7	TRBV11-2	CASSDSSVKDF
.	.	TRBJ1-6	TRBV19	CASSPQARDNSPLHF
.	.	TRBJ1-6	TRBV28	CASSLGNRNSPLHF
.	.	TRBJ2-5	TRBV6-1	CASSEQGLQETQYF
.	.	TRBJ1-5	TRBV28	CASRNGQSNQPQHF
.	.	TRBJ2-2	TRBV5-1	CASSFVSGGELFF
TRBD2	.	TRBJ2-3	TRBV25-1	CASSELTSGTDTQYF
.	.	TRBJ1-5	TRBV18	CASSPEWGNQPQHF
.	.	TRBJ2-7	TRBV5-4	CASSLHQGGSYEQYF
.	.	TRBJ1-5	TRBV2	CASSELAGRYQPQHF
TRBD1	.	TRBJ2-7	TRBV5-1	CASSLAETGGSEQYF
.	.	TRBJ2-1	TRBV7-9	CASSLASAGRNPNEQFF
.	.	TRBJ2-2	TRBV28	CASSLGGPNTGELFF
.	.	TRBJ1-1	TRBV11-2	CASSLVGGLMNTEAFF
TRBD1	few	TRBJ2-1	TRBV7-3	CASSLNGQGADEQFF
.	.	TRBJ1-1	TRBV7-9	CASSLDYRVGTEAFF
.	.	TRBJ1-6	TRBV19	CASSPWMGGNNSPLHF